This TCR beta chain is from a study of identical twins. The study's findings and limits: Out-of-frame beta sequences exhibited a weaker degree of excess twin sharing. Shared out-of-frame alpha sequences (those common to twins) showed excess low generation probability.

Trimming cost V 2 bases and J 11 bases; bases outside gene matches: 9. The CDR3 is 14 residues long. Looked up from germline, CDR1 is MGHRA and CDR2 is YSYEKL. A universal primer site arose from template switching, and cDNA bore unique molecular identifiers. MiXCR was run by TCRdb on the 5' RACE reads, yielding one entry per CDR3 protein. The table includes 1.5 million or so distinct CDR3 sequences, less than 35% detected once. A note on this clonotype: Its cognate antigen is unknown.

Source material: cord blood. The sequence was collected from a newborn girl in good health. The chain couples TRBV4-1 to TRBJ2-5, with 9 nucleotides matching TRBD2. The CDR3 sequence is CASSQHLAGYEQYF. The CDR3 DNA follows: TGCGCCAGCAGCCAACACCTAGCGGGATATGAGCAGTACTTC.